The 31 T cell receptor beta chains below all came from one sample that was sequenced in a study of blood T cell repertoires in COVID-19. Profiling relied on immunoSEQ multiplex PCR, and the TCRdb table lists in-frame clones only, not all of them. This repertoire shows 200,000 to 300,000 clones, 70% to 90% found once; its top ten account for 6% to 6.5%. The sequenced sample was peripheral blood. The receptor source for this set is a woman in her thirties with COVID-19, enrolled during active disease.

V and J are TRBV27 and TRBJ2-2, with no clear D. This CDR3 has 14 residues. Germline CDR1 and CDR2: MNHEY and SMNVEV (reference sequence). Trimming removed 3 bases at V and 6 bases at J, with 11 bases between. Here the CDR3 DNA reads TGTGCCAGCAGTTTCAGGCTTCATGCCGGGGAGCTGTTTTTT. This codes for CASSFRLHAGELFF.

V usage is TRBV5-1 and J usage is TRBJ2-3; 15 bases align to TRBD2. The J segment lost 1 base and the V segment lost 0 bases, leaving 3 bases of the junction unmatched. The germline CDR1 and CDR2 sequences are SGHRS and YFSETQ. The length of the CDR3 is 18 residues. The CDR3 loop reads CASSLERTSGGGTDTQYF. CDR3 coding DNA: TGCGCCAGCAGCTTGGAGCGGACTAGCGGGGGGGGCACAGATACGCAGTATTTT.

V and J are TRBV10-2 and TRBJ1-1; possibly TRBD1 for D (6 bases). Germline CDR1 is WSHSY and CDR2 is SAAADI. The V gene lost 3 bases and the J gene lost 7 bases, with 9 bases spanning the gap. This CDR3 region has 12 residues. The CDR3: CASSEGGNEAFF. The DNA of the CDR3 is TGCGCCAGCAGTGAAGGGGGAAATGAAGCTTTCTTT.

The V call is TRBV2, the J call TRBJ1-1, with 7 bases aligning to TRBD1. This CDR3 comprises 15 residues. Trimming removed 5 bases from V and 3 bases from J; junction bases left unmatched: 9. CDR1 and CDR2 (germline): SNHLY, FYNNEI. CDR3 in amino acids: CASSSPDRADTEAFF. CDR3 nucleotide sequence: TGTGCCAGCAGTTCGCCCGACAGGGCGGACACTGAAGCTTTCTTT.

The gene calls are TRBV24-1 and TRBJ2-7, with 10 bases aligning to TRBD1. The ends lost 5 bases at V and 7 bases at J; junction bases unmatched: 13. The CDR3 covers 16 residues. The germline V gene encodes CDR1 KGHDR and CDR2 SFDVKD. The CDR3 spells CATSAGAGTGVGEQYF. The CDR3 region has the DNA TGTGCCACCAGTGCCGGCGCCGGGACAGGGGTCGGGGAGCAGTACTTC.

V gene TRBV6-6 combines with J gene TRBJ2-1; 11 bases agree with TRBD1. CDR1 and CDR2 from the germline V gene are MNHNY and SVGAGI (reference sequence). The CDR3 consists of 17 residues. Trimming cost V 6 bases and J 7 bases; bases outside gene matches: 14. The CDR3 nucleotides read TGTGCCAGCAGCCGACACCTTGGACAGGGGGCAGGGAATGAGCAGTTCTTC. Encoded protein: CASSRHLGQGAGNEQFF.

This sequence joins TRBV11-3 and TRBJ2-5; TRBD2 aligns across 7 bases. Germline-derived CDR1 and CDR2 are SGHNT and YENEEA. This CDR3 has 15 amino acids. Losses at the gene ends were 4 bases for V and 4 bases for J; bases not matched to a gene: 9. In DNA form, the CDR3 reads TGTGCCAGCAGCTACGGACTAGGCCTCGGAGAGACCCAGTACTTC. It is translated as CASSYGLGLGETQYF. The variable domain in full, completed from reference TRBV11-3 and TRBJ2-5, reads EAGVVQSPRYKIIEKKQPVAFWCNPISGHNTLYWYLQNLGQGPELLIRYENEEAVDDSQLPKDRFSAERLKGVDSTLKIQPAELGDSAVYLCASSYGLGLGETQYFGPGTRLLVL.

The chain employs TRBV12-3 or TRBV12-4 and TRBJ1-1, with unresolved D. Trimming took off 6 bases at V and 2 bases at J, with 10 bases between the two ends. The CDR3 length is 13 residues. This CDR3 reads CASSRHANTEAFF. The CDR3, as DNA: TGTGCCAGCAGCCGACATGCCAACACTGAAGCTTTCTTT.

CDR3 sequence reads: CASRSTSGAYNEQFF. The CDR3 DNA follows: TGTGCCAGCAGATCGACTAGCGGCGCCTACAATGAGCAGTTCTTC. The rearrangement joins TRBV27 to TRBJ2-1; 9 nucleotides match TRBD2. This CDR3 spans 15 amino acids. V shed 6 bases, J shed 2 bases, and the junction held 5 bases outside the gene matches. CDR1 is MNHEY and CDR2 is SMNVEV in the germline V gene (reference sequence).

The chain is built from TRBV29-1 and TRBJ2-5; tentative D call: TRBD2 (5 bases). The CDR3 is 14 amino acids. Deletions cut 3 bases from V and 5 bases from J, with 16 bases between. Germline V gene data show CDR1 as SQVTM and CDR2 as ANQGSEA. CDR3 region: CSVDEGPDGETQYF. CDR3 DNA sequence: TGCAGCGTTGATGAGGGTCCCGACGGGGAGACCCAGTACTTC.

This clone was counted once. The chain is built from TRBV18 and TRBJ1-1; TRBD1 matches 9 bases. The CDR3 is 14 residues long. Trimming removed 9 bases from V and 7 bases from J; junction bases left unmatched: 12. Germline assignment: CDR1 KGHSH and CDR2 LQKENI. The CDR3 reads CASLWDREDGEAFF. In nucleotides, the CDR3 is TGTGCCAGTCTATGGGACAGGGAAGACGGTGAAGCTTTCTTT.

The chain carries TRBV27 and TRBJ2-2; no definite D call. The CDR3 extends over 14 amino acids. Trimming cost V 6 bases and J 1 base, with 9 bases left between them. Germline values: CDR1 MNHEY, CDR2 SMNVEV (reference sequence). The CDR3 DNA reads TGTGCCAGCAGACCCGAGGAGAACACCGGGGAGCTGTTTTTT. It translates to CASRPEENTGELFF.

CDR3 sequence (DNA): TGTGCCAGCAGCCAAGATGCGCTAGCGGGGGGGCCTGCCCTTCAAGAGACCCAGTACTTC. The encoded protein is CASSQDALAGGPALQETQYF. The chain combines TRBV3-1 (or the pseudogene TRBV3-2) with TRBJ2-5; 12 bases match TRBD2. V dropped 0 bases and J dropped 2; count of bases not matched to a gene: 13. CDR1 LGHDT and CDR2 YNNKEL come from the germline V gene (reference sequence). This CDR3 is 20 amino acids long.

This chain links TRBV2 with TRBJ1-4, with 8 nucleotides matching TRBD1. Germline CDR1 and CDR2: SNHLY and FYNNEI. The CDR3 is made up of 14 amino acids. The junction had 7 bases not matched to a gene; V was cut back by 6 bases and J by 7 bases. The DNA of the CDR3 is TGTGCCAGCAGAAGACAGGGGTCGGGTGAAAAACTGTTTTTT. Its translation is CASRRQGSGEKLFF. Drawing the rest from reference TRBV2 and TRBJ1-4, the complete variable domain is EPEVTQTPSHQVTQMGQEVILRCVPISNHLYFYWYRQILGQKVEFLVSFYNNEISEKSEIFDDQFSVERPDGSNFTLKIRSTKLEDSAMYFCASRRQGSGEKLFFGSGTQLSVL.

This chain connects TRBV5-4 to TRBJ2-7; perhaps TRBD2 as D (6 bases). The ends were cut back, 0 bases at V and 3 bases at J, with 13 bases in the middle. Germline V gene data show CDR1 as SGHNT and CDR2 as YYREEE (reference sequence). The CDR3 spans 15 residues. CDR3 nucleotides: TGTGCCAGCAGCTTGGACGGGTCTAGCGTCTACGAGCAGTACGTC. Amino acids: CASSLDGSSVYEQYV.

This sequence joins TRBV5-5 and TRBJ1-6; D is ambiguous. Germline V gives CDR1 SGHKS, CDR2 YYEKEE (reference sequence). Trimming took 0 bases from V and 5 from J, leaving 9 bases between them. The CDR3 is 15 residues long. The CDR3 loop reads CASSLAWRNNSPLHF. The CDR3 DNA follows: TGTGCCAGCAGCTTGGCCTGGAGAAATAATTCACCCCTCCACTTT.

This clone was counted between two and nine times. The J gene is TRBJ2-1, the V gene TRBV6-2 or TRBV6-3, with TRBD2 matching over 7 bases. V lost 2 bases, J lost 1 base, and 5 bases stayed unmatched. This CDR3 is 16 amino acids long. CDR1 MNHEY and CDR2 SVGEGT come from the germline V gene. The DNA of the CDR3 is TGTGCCAGCAGTTACGTGGCGGGAGTGTCCTACAATGAGCAGTTCTTC. Amino acids: CASSYVAGVSYNEQFF.

The CDR3 reads CASSLVGGGNGYTF. The DNA for the CDR3 is TGCGCCAGCAGCTTGGTCGGGGGGGGCAATGGCTACACCTTC. The V call is TRBV5-1, the J call TRBJ1-2; tentatively, D is TRBD1 (6 bases). Between the trimmed V and J ends, which lost 0 bases and 6 bases, there was a span of 12 bases. Germline assignment: CDR1 SGHRS and CDR2 YFSETQ. The CDR3 runs to 14 residues.

This chain links TRBV6-5 with TRBJ2-7, with D maybe TRBD2 (6 bases). Germline V CDR1 and CDR2: MNHEY, SVGAGI. This CDR3 has 14 residues. V shed 5 bases and J shed 3 bases, with 14 bases lying between them. The CDR3 DNA sequence: TGTGCCAGCAGTAGATTCGGGGGACTCTACGAGCAGTACGTC. Protein product: CASSRFGGLYEQYV.

This chain links TRBV5-5 with TRBJ2-7, with a possible D match to TRBD1 (6 bases). CDR1 is SGHKS, CDR2 YYEKEE, per germline (reference sequence). The CDR3 is 16 residues long. V was cut by 5 bases and J by 2 bases, with 20 bases left in between. CDR3 DNA sequence: TGTGCCAGCAGTCGGGCAGGGGCCTTGTCTCCCTACGAGCAGTACGTC. It specifies CASSRAGALSPYEQYV.

The chain employs TRBV6-2 or TRBV6-3 and TRBJ2-5; possibly TRBD1 for D (5 bases). Germline loops: CDR1 MNHEY, CDR2 SVGEGT. V was cut by 2 bases and J by 2 bases, with 9 bases left in between. This CDR3 is built from 14 residues. CDR3: CASSYPDKQETQYF. CDR3 coding DNA: TGTGCCAGCAGTTACCCGGACAAACAAGAGACCCAGTACTTC.

The V gene is TRBV7-9, the J gene TRBJ1-2, with 8 bases aligning to TRBD1. The CDR3 runs to 14 residues. CDR1 and CDR2 from the germline V gene are SEHNR and FQNEAQ (reference sequence). V lost 3 bases, J lost 6 bases, and 6 bases stayed unmatched. The CDR3 sequence: CASSLVRGPDGYTF. The CDR3 coding sequence is TGTGCCAGCAGCTTGGTCAGGGGGCCGGATGGCTACACCTTC.

The chain links TRBV7-2 to TRBJ1-5; D is unclear. Trimming pared 4 bases from V and 11 bases from J, leaving 12 bases between. The CDR3 consists of 12 residues. Germline CDR1 and CDR2: SGHTA and FQGNSA. CDR3 protein: CASSSQSGSQHF. The CDR3 coding sequence is TGTGCCAGCAGCTCCCAATCGGGGTCCCAGCATTTT. The full variable domain, completed using reference TRBV7-2 and TRBJ1-5, is GAGVSQSPSNKVTEKGKDVELRCDPISGHTALYWYRQSLGQGLEFLIYFQGNSAPDKSGLPSDRFSAERTGGSVSTLTIQRTQQEDSAVYLCASSSQSGSQHFGDGTRLSIL.

The chain joins TRBV7-2 to TRBJ2-3, with 9 bases aligning to TRBD1. The germline gives CDR1 SGHTA, CDR2 FQGNSA. Trimming removed 7 bases from V and 2 bases from J; junction bases left unmatched: 10. This CDR3 spans 16 amino acids. CDR3 sequence reads: CASIKPGQGFTDTQYF. The DNA for the CDR3 is TGTGCCAGCATCAAGCCGGGACAGGGATTCACAGATACGCAGTATTTT.

The sample holds a few counts of this clone. The chain has TRBV24-1 and TRBJ1-5; tentatively, D is TRBD1 (5 bases). Germline CDR1 reads KGHDR; CDR2 reads SFDVKD. With 4 bases removed from V and 0 bases from J, the gap between germline ends came to 12 bases. The CDR3 runs 16 residues. The DNA for the CDR3 is TGTGCCACCAGTGACCCTACAGGAGTTAGCAATCAGCCCCAGCATTTT. Protein sequence: CATSDPTGVSNQPQHF.

This clone was observed a single time. This chain links TRBV14 with TRBJ1-4, with 7 positions matching TRBD1. Looked up from germline, CDR1 is SGHDN and CDR2 is FVKESK. V lost 2 bases, J lost 6 bases, and 15 bases stayed unmatched. This CDR3 region has 18 residues. CDR3 sequence reads: CASSQRPLTGTVDEKLFF. The CDR3 DNA follows: TGTGCCAGCAGCCAAAGGCCTCTCACCGGGACAGTTGATGAAAAACTGTTTTTT.

This chain uses TRBV3-1 (or the pseudogene TRBV3-2) with TRBJ2-3; D may be TRBD2 (6 bases). Looked up from germline, CDR1 is LGHDT and CDR2 is YNNKEL (reference sequence). This CDR3 spans 13 amino acids. Trimming stripped 4 bases from V and 6 bases from J, with 11 bases between. DNA for the CDR3: TGTGCCAGCAGCCTCTTGGAGGGTGATACGCAGTATTTT. Its translation: CASSLLEGDTQYF.

The rearrangement links TRBV4-1 to TRBJ2-1, with 7 nucleotides matching TRBD2. The J segment lost 8 bases and the V segment lost 2 bases, leaving 9 bases of the junction unmatched. Germline CDR1 reads MGHRA; CDR2 reads YSYEKL. The CDR3 extends over 15 amino acids. As DNA, the CDR3 is TGCGCCAGCAGCCAACGGACTAGTGAGTTCCATGAGCAGTTCTTC. Its protein is CASSQRTSEFHEQFF.

The chain recombines TRBV10-3 with TRBJ1-6; TRBD1 matches 9 bases. The CDR3 consists of 18 residues. Germline CDR1 ENHRY, CDR2 SYGVKD. The junction had 10 bases not matched to a gene; V was cut back by 0 bases and J by 7 bases. CDR3 nucleotide sequence: TGTGCCATCAGTGAGTCGATTCCCGGACAGGGGATAAATTCACCCCTCCACTTT. It specifies CAISESIPGQGINSPLHF.

This chain joins TRBV25-1 and TRBJ2-5, with TRBD2 identical over 7 bases. Germline values: CDR1 MGHDK, CDR2 SYGVNS. The CDR3 contains 17 residues. With V trimmed by 2 bases and J by 1 base, 10 bases remained unmatched. This CDR3 reads CASSERGGRGSQETQYF. CDR3 in DNA: TGTGCCAGCAGTGAACGGGGAGGGCGGGGGTCCCAAGAGACCCAGTACTTC.

The genes are TRBV11-3 and TRBJ2-7; D possibly corresponds to TRBD1 (5 bases). V lost 1 base and J lost 4, with 11 bases in between. Germline V gives CDR1 SGHNT, CDR2 YENEEA. There are 14 residues in the CDR3. The CDR3: CASSLGGLWYEQYV. In nucleotides, the CDR3 is TGTGCCAGCAGCTTAGGGGGCCTTTGGTACGAGCAGTACGTC.